This entry concerns a single T cell receptor (beta chain). Its target is not known. This PCR relied on a set of 60 Vbeta primers and 13 Jbeta primers. Some clones are missing from TCRdb's copy, which holds only in-frame ones; the method was immunoSEQ multiplex PCR. The table includes 150,000 to 200,000 clones, about 80% detected once. The CDR3 is 16 amino acids. Trimming took 2 bases from V and 0 from J; bases not matched to a gene: 2. Germline V gene sequence: CDR1 SGHRS, CDR2 YFSETQ. The source of the sample is a study of cytomegalovirus exposure and HLA in healthy donors. The study's findings and limits: The authors later linked a missense DCLRE1C variant to TCR beta V- and J-gene trimming. An apparent linkage of common viral pathogens to several of the most significant clusters emerged in a later analysis. CMV antigen specificity of a few CMV-associated chains was confirmed in vitro. Certain indistinguishable V segments, among them TRBV6-2 and TRBV6-3, were excluded.

The origin of this receptor is a woman between 40 and 55 years old in good health and CMV-seronegative. Specimen: PBMCs. This rearrangement joins TRBV5-1 to TRBJ2-3, with 11 bases that match TRBD2. The CDR3 loop reads CASSLRTSGSTDTQYF. CDR3 nucleotide sequence: TGCGCCAGCAGCTTAAGGACTAGCGGGAGCACAGATACGCAGTATTTT.